This T cell receptor (beta chain) was profiled in a study of shared clonotypes between healthy human individuals. Per the original methods: ImmunoSEQ gave junction-only sequences without quality scores, so filtering differed. Using immunoSEQ multiplex PCR, the repertoire was profiled, and TCRdb retains in-frame clones only, with some absent. V and J calls and clone size come straight from that table; D and trimming were deduced from the DNA. Of roughly 2.2 million clones listed, 90% to 95% are singletons. Germline-derived CDR1 and CDR2 are MGHRA and YSYEKL. The CDR3 runs 15 residues. V was shortened by 4 bases and J by 6 bases, with 17 bases between the two germline ends. Findings and caveats of the study: In contrast to clonotypes shared by all four donors, non-shared clonotypes had lower generation probabilities. The donor pool, a small one, limited the genetic and exposure-history diversity represented.

In regard to this clone: Its antigen is not known.

The chain uses TRBV4-1 and TRBJ2-3, with D unresolved. The receptor was isolated from a man in his late teens or twenties in good health. Some clones in this sample may be carry-over from other donors' samples. The sequenced sample was naive CD4+ T cells from PBMCs. Subset in this sample: CD45RA+ positively selected. The CDR3 here is CASSRVPLPGDTQYF. DNA for the CDR3: TGCGCCAGCAGCCGAGTCCCCCTCCCCGGGGATACGCAGTATTTT.